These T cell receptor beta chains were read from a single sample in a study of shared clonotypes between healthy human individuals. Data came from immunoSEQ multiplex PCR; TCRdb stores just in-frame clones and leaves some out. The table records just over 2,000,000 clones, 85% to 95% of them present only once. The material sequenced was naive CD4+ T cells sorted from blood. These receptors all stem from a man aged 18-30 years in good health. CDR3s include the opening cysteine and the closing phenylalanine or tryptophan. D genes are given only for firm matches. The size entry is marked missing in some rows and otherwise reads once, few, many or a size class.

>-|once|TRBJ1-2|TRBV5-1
CASSLVGTQRDGYTF
TGCGCCAGCAGCTTGGTTGGGACACAAAGAGATGGCTACACCTTC
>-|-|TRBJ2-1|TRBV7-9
CASSLASLGHNEQFF
TGTGCCAGCAGCTTAGCTTCCCTCGGCCACAATGAGCAGTTCTTC
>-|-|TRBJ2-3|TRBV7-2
CASSFASRRDTQYF
TGTGCCAGCAGCTTCGCTTCCCGGCGTGATACGCAGTATTTT
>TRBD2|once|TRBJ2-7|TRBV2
CASRREAGGPYEQYF
TGTGCCAGCAGGAGAGAGGCGGGAGGGCCCTACGAGCAGTACTTC
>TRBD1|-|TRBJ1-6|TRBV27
CASRQKTGVFNNSPLHF
TGTGCCAGCAGACAAAAAACAGGGGTCTTCAATAATTCACCCCTCCACTTT
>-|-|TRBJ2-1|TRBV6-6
CASRNGQNPYNEQFF
TGTGCCAGCAGGAACGGACAGAACCCCTACAATGAGCAGTTCTTC
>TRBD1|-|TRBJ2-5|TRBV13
CASSLRQGRATQYF
TGTGCCAGCAGCCTCCGACAGGGACGGGCGACCCAGTACTTC
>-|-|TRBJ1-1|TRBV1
CTSSQVRGASWDTEAFF
TGCACCAGCAGCCAAGTCAGGGGAGCATCCTGGGACACTGAAGCTTTCTTT
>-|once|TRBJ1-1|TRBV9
CASSATLGIIGNTEAFF
TGTGCCAGCAGCGCCACCTTGGGTATTATAGGGAACACTGAAGCTTTCTTT
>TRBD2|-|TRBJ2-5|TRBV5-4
CASSLRLAGTSWETQYF
TGTGCCAGCAGCTTACGACTAGCGGGGACCTCCTGGGAGACCCAGTACTTC
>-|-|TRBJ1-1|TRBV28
CASSLSHRDSAGAFF
TGTGCCAGCAGTTTATCTCACAGGGATTCGGCAGGAGCTTTCTTT
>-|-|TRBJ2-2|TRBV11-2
CASSLVEVWEAGELFF
TGTGCCAGCAGCTTAGTTGAAGTTTGGGAGGCCGGGGAGCTGTTTTTT
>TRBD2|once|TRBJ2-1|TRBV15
CATSSGTSGTYNEQFF
TGTGCCACCAGCAGCGGGACTAGCGGAACCTACAATGAGCAGTTCTTC
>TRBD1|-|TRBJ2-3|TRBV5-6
CASSLGQGSTDTQYF
TGTGCCAGCAGCTTGGGACAGGGTAGCACAGATACGCAGTATTTT
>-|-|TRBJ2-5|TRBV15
CATSSRERTQYF
TGTGCCACCAGCAGCCGCGAAAGGACCCAGTACTTC
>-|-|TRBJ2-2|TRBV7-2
CASSPPPFNTGELFF
TGTGCCAGCAGCCCCCCTCCTTTTAACACCGGGGAGCTGTTTTTT
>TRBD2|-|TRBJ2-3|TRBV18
CASSPLGTSGTDTQYF
TGTGCCAGCTCACCCCTCGGGACTAGCGGGACCGATACGCAGTATTTT
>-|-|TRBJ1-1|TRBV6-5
CASSYSIFSYTEAFF
TGTGCCAGCAGTTACTCGATTTTCAGTTACACTGAAGCTTTCTTT
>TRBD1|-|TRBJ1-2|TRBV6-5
CASRRQGASYTF
TGTGCCAGCAGACGACAGGGGGCCAGCTACACCTTC
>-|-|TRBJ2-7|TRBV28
CASSYQQPGGSYEQYF
TGTGCCAGCAGCTACCAACAACCCGGGGGCTCCTACGAGCAGTACTTC
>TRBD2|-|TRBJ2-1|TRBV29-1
CSVGREGSYNEQFF
TGCAGCGTTGGGAGGGAGGGCTCCTACAATGAGCAGTTCTTC
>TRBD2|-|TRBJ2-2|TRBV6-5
CASSYGELAGPLFF
TGTGCCAGCAGTTACGGAGAACTAGCGGGTCCGCTGTTTTTT
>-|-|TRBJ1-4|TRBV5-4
CASRKGSSTNEKLFF
TGTGCCAGCAGGAAGGGAAGTTCGACTAATGAAAAACTGTTTTTT
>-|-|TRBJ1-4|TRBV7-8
CASSYGGPGTNEKLFF
TGTGCCAGCAGCTACGGGGGGCCCGGGACTAATGAAAAACTGTTTTTT
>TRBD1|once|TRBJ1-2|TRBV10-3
CAISARDRGNYGYTF
TGTGCCATCAGTGCCCGGGACAGGGGTAACTATGGCTACACCTTC
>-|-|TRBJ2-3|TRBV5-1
CASSLDSTSSDTQYF
TGCGCCAGCAGCCTTGATTCGACTAGTTCTGATACGCAGTATTTT
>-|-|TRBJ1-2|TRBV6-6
CASSTGRLNYGYTF
TGTGCCAGCAGTACAGGGCGCCTTAACTATGGCTACACCTTC
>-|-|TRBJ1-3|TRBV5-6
CASSLRGVNSGNTIYF
TGTGCCAGCAGCTTGCGGGGCGTTAACTCTGGAAACACCATATATTTT
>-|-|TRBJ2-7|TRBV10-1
CASSEGGFESVQYF
TGCGCCAGCAGTGAAGGTGGCTTCGAAAGTGTGCAGTACTTC
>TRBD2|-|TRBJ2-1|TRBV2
CATTGTSGSNEQFF
TGTGCCACCACCGGGACTAGCGGGAGTAATGAGCAGTTCTTC
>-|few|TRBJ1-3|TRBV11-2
CASSLTGTGNTIYF
TGTGCCAGCAGCTTAACAGGAACTGGAAACACCATATATTTT
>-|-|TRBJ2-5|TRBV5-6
CASSQTGTLQETQYF
TGTGCCAGCAGCCAGACCGGGACTCTCCAAGAGACCCAGTACTTC
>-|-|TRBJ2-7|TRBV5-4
CASSLGGTPGEQYF
TGTGCCAGCAGCTTGGGGGGGACGCCAGGCGAGCAGTACTTC
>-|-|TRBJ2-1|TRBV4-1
CASRWYNEQFF
TGCGCCAGCAGGTGGTACAATGAGCAGTTCTTC
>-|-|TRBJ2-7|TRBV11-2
CASSLPGGGTARSYEQYF
TGTGCCAGCAGCTTACCCGGGGGAGGGACAGCACGCTCCTACGAGCAGTACTTC
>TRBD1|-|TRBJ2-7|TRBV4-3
CARWTGAYEQYF
TGCGCCAGATGGACAGGGGCCTACGAGCAGTACTTC
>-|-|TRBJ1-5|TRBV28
CASSSRGPQHF
TGTGCCAGCAGTTCACGGGGGCCCCAGCATTTT
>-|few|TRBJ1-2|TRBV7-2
CASSSRGYGYTF
TGTGCCAGCAGCTCCCGAGGCTATGGCTACACCTTC
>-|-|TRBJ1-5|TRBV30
CAGGAQGNQPQHF
TGTGCGGGGGGGGCACAGGGCAATCAGCCCCAGCATTTT
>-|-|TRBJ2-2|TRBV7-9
CASSPQDKLANTGELFF
TGTGCCAGCAGCCCCCAGGACAAGCTCGCGAACACCGGGGAGCTGTTTTTT